Below, one T cell receptor (beta chain) is given with its context. This record comes from a study of control samples from healthy donors and cancer patients. Here immunoSEQ multiplex PCR was the method, and the copy in TCRdb shows in-frame clones only, minus some. The sample records about 150,000 clones, around 90% being singletons. Germline loops: CDR1 KGHDR, CDR2 SFDVKD. Trimming took 6 bases from V and 5 from J, leaving 12 bases between them. There are 13 residues in the CDR3. This receptor was taken from a man aged 30 to 39 in good health. Sample: blood. The genes are TRBV24-1 and TRBJ1-2, with TRBD1 as a possible D gene (5 bases). CDR3 coding DNA: TGTGCCACCAGTCAGGGAATCACGTATGGCTACACCTTC. Translated: CATSQGITYGYTF.